In this sample, the clone carrying this T cell receptor (beta chain) turned up many times. The sample belongs to a study of neurological immune-mediated disorders. Study-level background: Of the multiple sclerosis patients, roughly 35 in total, roughly 30 were relapsing-remitting and 3 were secondary progressive.

The length of the CDR3 is 14 residues. Germline-derived CDR1 and CDR2 are SGHKS and YYEKEE (reference sequence). V dropped 1 base and J dropped 4 bases, with 10 bases sitting between them. From the 5' RACE reads, TCRdb called clonotypes with MiXCR, one entry per CDR3 protein. The data contain approximately 50,000 distinct CDR3 sequences, approximately 6.2% of them singletons. Each sorted-subset library came from 1 million CD4+ or CD8+ T cells. The sequence was obtained from a woman in her late teens or twenties with multiple sclerosis. The sample comprised CD4+ T cells from blood. V gene TRBV5-5 combines with J gene TRBJ2-3; the D is unclear. CDR3 region: CASSLLASADTQYF. In nucleotides, the CDR3 is TGTGCCAGCAGCTTGTTGGCCTCTGCAGATACGCAGTATTTT.